The clone carrying this T cell receptor beta chain was counted once. Its antigen is undetermined. CDR3 length: 15 amino acids. V lost 0 bases to trimming and J lost 1 base, with 10 bases between them. Germline V lookup: CDR1 MNHNS, CDR2 SASEGT. This record comes from a study of OX40 agonist ivuxolimab in advanced cancers. For the study at large: Patients achieving partial responses numbered three: one hepatocellular carcinoma case and two cutaneous melanoma cases. Study-level findings and limits: On average, a greater number of expanded clones characterised CD8+ T cells relative to CD4+. Partly responding patients at 0.1-3.0 mg/kg showed some of the smallest clonal expansion. Blood T cells, both CD4+ and CD8+, expanded clonally by week 6 at 0.1 to 3.0 mg/kg.

Sequenced by immunoSEQ multiplex PCR; TCRdb stores in-frame clones only, minus some. The data show nearly 60,000 clones, approximately 89% seen once. The chain combines TRBV6-1 with TRBJ2-7, with D hard to call. Sequencing was performed on CD4+ or CD8+ T cells sorted from blood, taken in a trial of the OX40 agonist ivuxolimab. This sequence originates from an adult with an advanced solid tumor such as melanoma, head and neck, liver or kidney cancer. This CDR3 is CASSEAAVGSYEQYF. CDR3 bases: TGTGCCAGCAGTGAAGCGGCAGTAGGGTCCTACGAGCAGTACTTC.